This TCR beta chain was captured by sequencing in a study of T cells after yellow fever vaccination. Study-level background: Fractions low in cell number were prepared with SMART-Seq v4 Ultra Low Input. The study, taken as a whole, reports: Repertoires sorted by FACS could include abundant clonotypes that are contaminants from the bulk population. The study re-detected most primary-vaccination clones after the booster (roughly 95% CD4, around 90% CD8).

Synthesis of TCR cDNA relied on 5'RACE template switching, which attached a universal primer site and UMIs. In TCRdb, the 5' RACE reads were re-called with MiXCR into one record per CDR3 protein. The sample holds approximately 180,000 distinct CDR3 sequences, 6.2% seen once. This clonotype was observed a few times. What it binds is unknown. Germline CDR1 reads MNHEY; CDR2 reads SVGAGI. The CDR3 runs 13 residues. Trimming shortened V by 5 bases and J by 8 bases, and 14 bases separated the two germline ends. This chain connects TRBV6-5 to TRBJ2-3, with D maybe TRBD1 (6 bases). The TCR was taken from a man in his late teens or twenties who received the YFV17D yellow fever vaccine. The material sequenced was CD4+ T cells sorted from PBMCs, taken on the day of the first yellow fever vaccination. The DNA for the CDR3 is TGTGCCAGCAGTCGTACAGGGTCCTCTACGCAGTATTTT. Translated, it gives CASSRTGSSTQYF.